The rows below give T cell receptor beta chains drawn from one sample of a study of metastatic and nonmetastatic thyroid tumors. Through MiXCR, TCRdb re-clonotyped the PCR reads. The sample lists around 26,000 clones, 13% occurring once. Specimen: blood. These receptors all come from a female donor with papillary thyroid cancer or a benign thyroid nodule (not recorded which). Some clones in this sample may be carry-over from other donors' samples. Both conserved end residues are part of each CDR3. The D gene is left open where the match is weak. The size entry is marked missing in some rows and otherwise reads once, few, many or a size class.

V	D	J	size	DNA	CDR3
TRBV6-6	TRBD2	TRBJ2-1	many	TGTGCCAGCAGTTACGGACTAGCGGGGGCCTACAATGAGCAGTTCTTC	CASSYGLAGAYNEQFF
TRBV6-1	NA	TRBJ1-2	few	TGTGCCAGCAGTGAAGCATCACAAGGACGCTATGGCTACACCTTC	CASSEASQGRYGYTF
TRBV20-1	NA	TRBJ2-5	many	TGCAGTGCTAGTCTGAGTGGGAGAGGTGTTGAGACCCAGTACTTC	CSASLSGRGVETQYF
TRBV28	NA	TRBJ2-2	many	TGTGCCAGCAGTTTACAAGGGCGGGGGCGTTTGACCGGGGAGCTGTTTTTT	CASSLQGRGRLTGELFF
TRBV15	NA	TRBJ2-6	many	TGTGCCACCAGCACCCGAGCCGGACAACCTGGGGCCAACGTCCTGACTTTC	CATSTRAGQPGANVLTF
TRBV2	TRBD2	TRBJ2-5	many	TGTGCCAGCAGTCCCCGGACTAGCGGGGGAGGGGGGACCCAGTACTTC	CASSPRTSGGGGTQYF
TRBV18	NA	TRBJ2-6	many	TGTGCCAGCTCACCCGGTCCGGGGGCCAACGTCCTGACTTTC	CASSPGPGANVLTF
TRBV20-1	TRBD2	TRBJ2-2	many	TGCAGTGCTAGACATCACTCAACAACTAGCGGGAGGGCCGGGGAGCTGTTTTTT	CSARHHSTTSGRAGELFF
TRBV27	NA	TRBJ2-7	medium-sized	TGTGCCAGCAGTTTAAATGGGAAGGGGAACGAGCAGTACTTC	CASSLNGKGNEQYF
TRBV5-1	TRBD1	TRBJ1-1	many	TGCGCCAGCAGCTGGCAGGGGGATGAAGCTTTCTTT	CASSWQGDEAFF
TRBV6-1	NA	TRBJ2-7	NA	TGTGCCAGCACCCAAAGTGAGGGGTCCTACGAGCAGTACTTC	CASTQSEGSYEQYF
TRBV6-1	TRBD1	TRBJ1-2	many	TGTGCCAGCAGAGGGACAGGGGGAGGCTACACCTTC	CASRGTGGGYTF
TRBV2	TRBD2	TRBJ2-1	many	TGTGCCAGCAGTGGGAGGACTAGCACCAATGAGCAGTTCTTC	CASSGRTSTNEQFF
TRBV7-9	NA	TRBJ2-2	NA	TGTGCCAGCAGCTTATCCTCAACCGGGGAGCTGTTTTTT	CASSLSSTGELFF
TRBV4-2	NA	TRBJ2-7	many	TGTGCCAGCAGCCAAGAGGTGAATCGAGTTGGCGAGCAGTACTTC	CASSQEVNRVGEQYF
TRBV30	NA	TRBJ2-5	medium-sized	TGTGCCTGGGCGAGGGACTTAGAGGAGGAGACCCAGTACTTC	CAWARDLEEETQYF
TRBV11-2	TRBD1	TRBJ2-1	NA	TGTGCCAGCAGTTATGGGACAGGTCCTCTTGCCCTCAACAATGAGCAGTTCTTC	CASSYGTGPLALNNEQFF
TRBV2	TRBD1	TRBJ2-3	many	TGTGCCAGCAGGGGACAGAGCACAGATACGCAGTATTTT	CASRGQSTDTQYF
TRBV20-1	TRBD1	TRBJ2-7	many	TGCAGTGCAGAGCAACTAGACAGGGGTCGGTACGAGCAGTACTTC	CSAEQLDRGRYEQYF
TRBV6-2/TRBV6-3	NA	TRBJ2-6	many	TGTGCCAGCAGTTACTCGAACGGCCTCGGGGGCGGGGCTGGGGCCAACGTCCTGACTTTC	CASSYSNGLGGGAGANVLTF
TRBV6-1	NA	TRBJ2-3	many	TGTGCCAGCAGTGGGGCCCAGGGCACAGATACGCAGTATTTT	CASSGAQGTDTQYF
TRBV6-1	TRBD1	TRBJ2-7	NA	TGTGCCAGCAGTGAAGCCGGGACAGGGAGGGAGCAGTACTTC	CASSEAGTGREQYF
TRBV12-3/TRBV12-4	NA	TRBJ1-1	many	TGTGCCAGCAGTCCGGGGGAGATCACTGAAGCTTTCTTT	CASSPGEITEAFF
TRBV5-1	NA	TRBJ2-7	NA	TGCGCCAGCAGCCCTCAATGGTCGGCGGGTACCTACGAGCAGTACTTC	CASSPQWSAGTYEQYF
TRBV28	TRBD1	TRBJ1-2	many	TGTGCCAGCAGTCCCTACCCCGGGACAGACTATGGCTACACCTTC	CASSPYPGTDYGYTF
TRBV24-1	NA	TRBJ2-2	once	TGTGCCACCAGTGATACCCGAAGGGCGAAAACGAACACCGGGGAGCTGTTTTTT	CATSDTRRAKTNTGELFF
TRBV7-2	NA	TRBJ2-5	many	TGTGCCAGCAGCTCCGCGCGGGGAGAGGTGGGCGTTCGGGGGACCCAGTACTTC	CASSSARGEVGVRGTQYF
TRBV19	NA	TRBJ1-2	many	TGTGCCAGTATGAGCAGGAAAAGCTTGGGGGCTAACTATGGCTACACCTTC	CASMSRKSLGANYGYTF
TRBV20-1	TRBD1	TRBJ2-6	many	TGCAGTGCTAAAGGGGGCGCAGGGATATCTGGGGCCAACGTCCTGACTTTC	CSAKGGAGISGANVLTF
TRBV11-2	NA	TRBJ2-7	many	TGTGCCAGCAGCTTAGATTCGGCTAGTGTCTACGAGCAGTACTTC	CASSLDSASVYEQYF
TRBV13	TRBD1	TRBJ2-1	NA	TGTGCCAGCAGCCGCAGGGGGACAGGGAACAATGAGCAGTTCTTC	CASSRRGTGNNEQFF
TRBV19	NA	TRBJ2-7	medium-sized	TGTGCCAGTAGTACCACCGGGGGACTTTTCCAGTACTTC	CASSTTGGLFQYF
TRBV24-1	TRBD2	TRBJ2-5	NA	TGTGCCACCAGTGGGACTAGCGTCGAAGGGACCCAGTACTTC	CATSGTSVEGTQYF
TRBV20-1	TRBD2	TRBJ2-7	NA	TGCAGTGCTGCGGCGAGCGGGAAGCCCAGCTACGAGCAGTACTTC	CSAAASGKPSYEQYF
TRBV5-1	NA	TRBJ1-1	many	TGCGCCAGCAGCTTGAACACTGAAGCTTTCTTT	CASSLNTEAFF
TRBV14	NA	TRBJ2-1	many	TGTGCCAGCAGCCAAGGGAAGGGGAGTGAGCAGTTCTTC	CASSQGKGSEQFF